This TCR beta chain was recorded in a study of Graves' ophthalmopathy and Graves' hyperthyroidism. V shed 6 bases, J shed 4 bases, and the junction held 6 bases outside the gene matches. Per germline, CDR1 MNHNS and CDR2 SASEGT. There are 13 residues in the CDR3. There are many counts of this clonotype. Beta-chain TCR CDR3 regions were amplified from RNA transcripts. HTBI primers were used in a first-round RT-PCR, which preceded a second-round multiplex PCR. Each CDR3 protein gets one entry after TCRdb re-called the multiplex PCR reads with MiXCR. This table holds 340,000 or so distinct CDR3 sequences, 17% found once. Patients were left out if they had other autoimmune diseases, uncontrolled infections, pregnancy or lactation.

Sequences were obtained from peripheral blood. The source of this sequence is an adult man with Graves' ophthalmopathy. The chain joins TRBV6-1 to TRBJ2-7; 7 positions match TRBD1. CDR3 protein: CASREPGQYEQYF. DNA of the CDR3: TGTGCCAGCAGGGAACCGGGACAGTACGAGCAGTACTTC.